These T cell receptor beta chains were read from a single sample in a study of T cells after yellow fever vaccination. A single record per CDR3 protein comes from TCRdb applying MiXCR to the 5' RACE reads. The table records around 300,000 distinct CDR3 sequences, roughly 4.3% of them present only once. Source: PBMCs, taken 15 days after the yellow fever booster vaccination. The receptors come from a man aged 18 to 29 who received the YFV17D yellow fever vaccine. The CDR3 runs from the conserved cysteine through the conserved F or W. D genes are given only for firm matches. A row's size may be missing; if present it is once, few, many or a size class.

.	TRBV7-8	14	TRBJ1-5	few	TGTGCCAGCAGCTTTGACCCAAGCAATCAGCCCCAGCATTTT	CASSFDPSNQPQHF
.	TRBV6-1	14	TRBJ1-4	many	TGTGCCAGCCTAACCCCTGGGGGGAATGAAAAACTGTTTTTT	CASLTPGGNEKLFF
.	TRBV2	15	TRBJ1-5	.	TGTGCCAGCAGCGAAGCAAGGCCAAACAATCAGCCCCAGCATTTT	CASSEARPNNQPQHF
TRBD1	TRBV12-3/TRBV12-4	16	TRBJ2-7	.	TGTGCCAGCAGGTCAATACAGGGGGTGCTTTCTGGCGAGCAGTACTTC	CASRSIQGVLSGEQYF
.	TRBV19	18	TRBJ2-7	.	TGTGCCAGTAGTATGTACTTTCGGGGAGGGACAGGTGCCTACGAGCAGTACTTC	CASSMYFRGGTGAYEQYF
TRBD1	TRBV6-2/TRBV6-3	15	TRBJ1-5	.	TGTGCCAGCAGTTACTTCGGACAGGGAGGTCAGCCCCAGCATTTT	CASSYFGQGGQPQHF
.	TRBV12-3/TRBV12-4	14	TRBJ1-1	many	TGTGCCAGCAACGGTCCGGGGCGCGCCACTGAAGCTTTCTTT	CASNGPGRATEAFF
.	TRBV28	12	TRBJ2-1	.	TGTGCCAGCAGTTTACCTGGGAGCGAGCAGTTCTTC	CASSLPGSEQFF
.	TRBV12-3/TRBV12-4	15	TRBJ1-4	.	TGTGCCAGCAGCGCCTTACAGGGATTTAATGAAAAACTGTTTTTT	CASSALQGFNEKLFF
TRBD1	TRBV7-9	14	TRBJ2-5	many	TGTGCCAGCAGCTTTACAGGGGGCGAGGAGACCCAGTACTTC	CASSFTGGEETQYF
.	TRBV24-1	17	TRBJ2-2	.	TGTGCCACCAGTGATTATACACAGGGCGAAGGCACCGGGGAGCTGTTTTTT	CATSDYTQGEGTGELFF
.	TRBV5-1	13	TRBJ1-1	.	TGCGCCAGCAGCGCCCCTTGGAACACTGAAGCTTTCTTT	CASSAPWNTEAFF
TRBD1	TRBV7-9	15	TRBJ1-4	.	TGTGCCAGCAGGCCGACAGGGGTCAGTCGTGAAAAACTGTTTTTT	CASRPTGVSREKLFF
.	TRBV7-2	13	TRBJ1-2	many	TGTGCCAGCAGCTTAGAGCGTAACTATGGCTACACCTTC	CASSLERNYGYTF
.	TRBV3-1	15	TRBJ2-7	.	TGTGCCAGCAGCACAGGACATTCGAGCTCCTACGAGCAGTACTTC	CASSTGHSSSYEQYF
.	TRBV24-1	14	TRBJ2-3	few	TGTGCCACCCAGTTCGGGGGCAGTACAGATACGCAGTATTTT	CATQFGGSTDTQYF
.	TRBV7-8	15	TRBJ1-5	many	TGTGCCAGCAGCTTAGCGAGGACAGACAATCAGCCCCAGCATTTT	CASSLARTDNQPQHF
.	TRBV6-1	13	TRBJ1-3	many	TGTGCCGGCGGGGAGATCGCTGGAAACACCATATATTTT	CAGGEIAGNTIYF
.	TRBV7-8	17	TRBJ2-1	many	TGTGCCAGCAGCTTATCGAGGGCAGATAGCTCCTACAATGAGCAGTTCTTC	CASSLSRADSSYNEQFF
TRBD2	TRBV11-2	16	TRBJ2-3	.	TGTGCCAGCAGCTTAGAAGACGGGGGGGCATCAGATACGCAGTATTTT	CASSLEDGGASDTQYF
.	TRBV18	13	TRBJ1-1	few	TGTGCCAGCTCACCAAATCCCGGCACTGAAGCTTTCTTT	CASSPNPGTEAFF
.	TRBV4-2	15	TRBJ1-5	.	TGTGCCAGCAGCCAACGGGGACAAGGGGGGCAGCCCCAGCATTTT	CASSQRGQGGQPQHF
.	TRBV12-3/TRBV12-4	17	TRBJ2-7	few	TGTGCCAGCAGTTTTAGTAACGGGATCGGGGTTAACTACGAGCAGTACTTC	CASSFSNGIGVNYEQYF
.	TRBV5-6	15	TRBJ1-1	.	TGTGCCAGCAGCTTGTTTAACGGGGAGGACACTGAAGCTTTCTTT	CASSLFNGEDTEAFF
.	TRBV5-1	15	TRBJ2-1	.	TGCGCCAGCAACCCCGGGGCACCGGTATACAATGAGCAGTTCTTC	CASNPGAPVYNEQFF
.	TRBV7-3	14	TRBJ2-7	few	TGTGCCAGCAGCTTAACAGGGGGTGGTGCCGAGCAGTACTTC	CASSLTGGGAEQYF
.	TRBV20-1	12	TRBJ2-5	.	TGCAGTGCTAGAGTTACCCAAGAGACCCAGTACTTC	CSARVTQETQYF
.	TRBV7-9	14	TRBJ2-3	many	TGTGCCAGCAGACCTAGAAGAATGGAAGATACGCAGTATTTT	CASRPRRMEDTQYF
.	TRBV7-9	12	TRBJ1-3	many	TGTGCCAGCAGCCAAGCCAGGGGCACCATATATTTT	CASSQARGTIYF
TRBD1	TRBV12-3/TRBV12-4	15	TRBJ2-2	few	TGTGCCAGCAGTTTCCAGGGGGCTGCCACCGGGGAGCTGTTTTTT	CASSFQGAATGELFF
.	TRBV15	14	TRBJ2-3	.	TGTGCCACCAGCAGGACCGGGGGCACAGATACGCAGTATTTT	CATSRTGGTDTQYF
.	TRBV5-1	13	TRBJ1-1	many	TGCGCCAGCAGCCCCCGGGACTCTGAAGGGGGTTTCTTT	CASSPRDSEGGFF
.	TRBV6-5	15	TRBJ1-1	many	TGTGCCAGCAGCCGACAGGCGTCGGGGAACACTGAAGCTTTCTTT	CASSRQASGNTEAFF
.	TRBV11-2	12	TRBJ1-4	.	TGTGCCAGCAGCCCGAGGGGTCTTAAACTGTTTTTT	CASSPRGLKLFF
.	TRBV5-1	15	TRBJ2-3	.	TGCGCCAGCAGCTTCTGGCGGGGGCAAACAGATACGCAGTATTTT	CASSFWRGQTDTQYF
.	TRBV9	12	TRBJ1-1	many	TGTGCCAGCAGCGTGGTGCGGGGCGAAGCTTTCTTT	CASSVVRGEAFF
TRBD1	TRBV7-2	14	TRBJ2-1	.	TGTGCCAGCAGCTTATCCGGCGACAGGGCTGAGCAGTTCTTC	CASSLSGDRAEQFF
.	TRBV7-7	15	TRBJ2-2	few	TGTGCTAGCTCCCGTGTGCGGGTTGGCACCGGGGAGCTGTTTTTT	CASSRVRVGTGELFF
TRBD2	TRBV20-1	16	TRBJ2-3	few	TGCAGTGCTAGTCCCCTAGCGGGGGAGAGCACAGATACGCAGTATTTT	CSASPLAGESTDTQYF
.	TRBV7-7	14	TRBJ1-1	many	TGTGCCAGCAGCTCAAGGAGGGGCGTGGGACAAGCTTTCTTT	CASSSRRGVGQAFF
TRBD2	TRBV10-3	16	TRBJ2-1	few	TGTGCCATCAGTGAGCCGGGACTAGCGGGATACAATGAGCAGTTCTTC	CAISEPGLAGYNEQFF
.	TRBV20-1	10	TRBJ2-1	many	TGCAGTGCTAGTGACGGGGGGCAGTTCTTC	CSASDGGQFF
TRBD2	TRBV30	14	TRBJ2-3	.	TGTGCCTGGAAGGGAGCGGGGGGGCCAGATACGCAGTATTTT	CAWKGAGGPDTQYF
.	TRBV5-1	13	TRBJ1-4	many	TGCGCCAGCAGCGGCGGGGACAATGAAAAACTGTTTTTT	CASSGGDNEKLFF
.	TRBV4-2	15	TRBJ2-7	many	TGTGCCAGCAGCCACCAGTCCGGACCGACATCCGAGCAGTACTTC	CASSHQSGPTSEQYF
TRBD1	TRBV5-1	13	TRBJ1-2	many	TGCGCCAGCAGCTTAAACAGGGGTGATGGCTACACCTTC	CASSLNRGDGYTF
.	TRBV3-1	14	TRBJ2-5	.	TGTGCCAGTGCCGGGACGGAGACTCAAGAGACCCAGTACTTC	CASAGTETQETQYF
.	TRBV14	13	TRBJ1-1	many	TGTGCCAGCAGCCAAGAAAGGAACACTGAAGCTTTCTTT	CASSQERNTEAFF